These 13 T cell receptor beta chains share one sample of origin, sequenced in a study of cytomegalovirus exposure and HLA in healthy donors. Measured with immunoSEQ multiplex PCR; TCRdb has only the in-frame clones, and not every one. The sample lists 150,000 or so clones; around 83% were seen once. Sequenced input: PBMCs. Receptors originate from a human donor in good health.

The chain carries TRBV7-9 and TRBJ2-7; D not resolved. Trimming left V 3 bases short and J 2 bases short, with 5 bases between. CDR3 length: 12 residues. Germline CDR1 and CDR2: SEHNR and FQNEAQ (reference sequence). The CDR3 nucleotides are TGTGCCAGCAGCTTGAACACCTACGAGCAGTACTTC. Its translation: CASSLNTYEQYF.

This chain joins TRBV5-6 and TRBJ2-3; 7 positions match TRBD2. From germline, CDR1 is SGHDT and CDR2 YYEEEE. Germline trimming cut 1 base from V and 3 bases from J; bases unmatched to any gene: 5. The CDR3 is 15 residues long. The chain's CDR3 is CASSLLLGGTDTQYF. For the CDR3, the DNA is TGTGCCAGCAGCTTGTTGCTGGGGGGGACAGATACGCAGTATTTT.

V and J are TRBV19 and TRBJ1-2; TRBD1 aligns across 9 bases. This CDR3 has 17 amino acids. Trimming at V came to 3 bases and at J to 2 bases, leaving 10 bases not matched to a gene. Per germline, CDR1 LNHDA and CDR2 SQIVND (reference sequence). CDR3 DNA: TGTGCCAGTAGTATGGGGACAGGGCGGTTTGGAAACTATGGCTACACCTTC. It is translated as CASSMGTGRFGNYGYTF.

This sequence joins TRBV5-1 and TRBJ2-7; perhaps TRBD2 as D (5 bases). CDR1 and CDR2 from the germline V gene are SGHRS and YFSETQ. This CDR3 spans 17 amino acids. Trimming left V 0 bases short and J 3 bases short, with 19 bases between. CDR3 DNA sequence: TGCGCCAGCAGCTTGGACCTCGGGCTAGCTCGAAACTACGAGCAGTACTTC. It specifies CASSLDLGLARNYEQYF.

V and J are TRBV5-6 and TRBJ1-2; weak D call: TRBD1 (5 bases). V lost 0 bases, J lost 4 bases, and 10 bases lay in between. CDR1 is SGHDT and CDR2 is YYEEEE in the germline V gene. This CDR3 has 14 residues. In DNA form, the CDR3 reads TGTGCCAGCAGCTTGGCGCAGGGCTTCTATGGCTACACCTTC. This translates into CASSLAQGFYGYTF.

The chain joins TRBV14 to TRBJ2-2, with no clear D. Germline values: CDR1 SGHDN, CDR2 FVKESK. The CDR3 has 14 amino acids. The germline V and J ends were trimmed by 2 bases and 8 bases, with 12 bases remaining between them. The CDR3 sequence: CASSQWKAGGELFF. The CDR3 coding sequence is TGTGCCAGCAGCCAATGGAAAGCCGGGGGGGAGCTGTTTTTT. The complete variable domain, with remaining parts taken from reference TRBV14 and TRBJ2-2, reads EAGVTQFPSHSVIEKGQTVTLRCDPISGHDNLYWYRRVMGKEIKFLLHFVKESKQDESGMPNNRFLAERTGGTYSTLKVQPAELEDSGVYFCASSQWKAGGELFFGEGSRLTVL.

V is TRBV7-9 and J is TRBJ2-3, with D unresolved. Trimming took off 2 bases at V and 2 bases at J, with 11 bases between the two ends. CDR1 and CDR2 (germline): SEHNR, FQNEAQ (reference sequence). CDR3 length: 15 residues. The CDR3 DNA follows: TGTGCCAGCAGCTTACGGTCCGTTACCACAGATACGCAGTATTTT. It translates to CASSLRSVTTDTQYF.

The gene calls are TRBV5-1 and TRBJ2-7, with TRBD1 matching 10 bases. From germline, CDR1 is SGHRS and CDR2 YFSETQ. Trimming removed 4 bases from V and 2 bases from J; junction bases left unmatched: 6. The CDR3 extends over 15 amino acids. CDR3 coding DNA: TGCGCCAGCAGCCCTTCGACAGGGGGCGCCTACGAGCAGTACTTC. Residues: CASSPSTGGAYEQYF.

Worth noting for this clone: One end of the junction is discordant with germline, which a read error may explain. The chain has TRBV5-5 and TRBJ1-2, with TRBD1 as a possible D gene (5 bases). This CDR3 comprises 10 residues. The V gene's germline CDR1 is SGHKS and CDR2 YYEKEE (reference sequence). The CDR3 DNA follows: TGTGCCAGCAGCCTGACAGAAGAATACTTC. It is translated as CASSLTEEYF.

This chain joins TRBV5-6 and TRBJ1-2; no definite D call. There are 15 residues in the CDR3. Germline V gene sequence: CDR1 SGHDT, CDR2 YYEEEE. V lost 0 bases and J lost 9, with 18 bases in between. The DNA of the CDR3 is TGTGCCAGCAGCTTGGACGGGTACGGGATGGAGAGCTACACCTTC. This encodes CASSLDGYGMESYTF.

The chain recombines TRBV4-1 with TRBJ2-1; 12 nucleotides align to TRBD2. The CDR3 runs to 16 residues. V shed 2 bases and J 9 bases; nucleotides not matched to a gene: 8. Germline CDR1 MGHRA, CDR2 YSYEKL. The chain's CDR3 is CASSQTPSGGASEQFF. As DNA, the CDR3 is TGCGCCAGCAGCCAAACCCCTAGCGGGGGGGCCAGTGAGCAGTTCTTC.

The J gene is TRBJ2-7, the V gene TRBV10-3; 15 bases agree with TRBD2. The CDR3 runs to 14 residues. The germline CDR1 and CDR2 sequences are ENHRY and SYGVKD. J lost 9 bases, V lost 2 bases, and 2 bases had no gene match. The chain's CDR3 is CAISEGLAGGPQYF. The CDR3 DNA reads as TGTGCCATCAGTGAGGGACTAGCGGGGGGGCCGCAGTACTTC.

This clone has just one count. The rearrangement uses TRBV6-6 and TRBJ2-2, with TRBD2 identical over 13 bases. In germline, CDR1 is MNHNY, CDR2 SVGAGI (reference sequence). The ends lost 5 bases at V and 7 bases at J; junction bases unmatched: 4. CDR3 length: 15 amino acids. The CDR3: CASSTSGGALGELFF. The CDR3, as DNA: TGTGCCAGCAGTACTAGCGGGGGGGCCCTCGGGGAGCTGTTTTTT.